A single sample is the source of the 9 T cell receptor beta chains below, sequenced in a study of blood T cells in healthy people across ages. With a J-beta primer mix and a sample-barcoded 5' primer, a second PCR ran about 7 to 12 cycles. TCRdb re-called the 5' RACE reads with MiXCR, one entry per CDR3 protein. The data show roughly 1,000,000 distinct CDR3 sequences, less than 25% seen once. The same specimen was also included in a second study, on T cells of mothers and their children.

The sample comprised blood. Receptor source: a girl aged 2-9 years in good health.

In its sample, this clonotype was seen a few times. The chain uses TRBV6-1 and TRBJ1-1; TRBD1 matches 7 bases. The germline V gene encodes CDR1 MNHNS and CDR2 SASEGT. Germline trimming cut 5 bases from V and 6 bases from J; bases unmatched to any gene: 9. The CDR3 consists of 14 residues. The CDR3 spells CASSLTGSVSEAFF. The CDR3 bases are TGTGCCAGCAGTCTGACAGGGAGCGTGTCTGAAGCTTTCTTT.

This clonotype has just a few counts. V is TRBV7-3 and J is TRBJ2-5; 7 bases fit TRBD1. The closer fit of TRBJ2-1 to the DNA end suggests the J call may be wrong. CDR3 length equals 16 residues. CDR1 is SGHTA and CDR2 is FQGTGA in the germline V gene. The CDR3 sequence: CASSLTYTGAPNEQFF. The DNA for the CDR3 is TGTGCCAGCAGCTTAACCTATACAGGGGCCCCGAATGAGCAGTTCTTC.

The chain is built from TRBV7-2 and TRBJ2-7, with unresolved D. The CDR3 extends over 14 amino acids. The germline CDR1 and CDR2 sequences are SGHTA and FQGNSA. V was clipped by 2 bases and J by 3 bases, with 11 bases between them. The CDR3 reads CASSLYASNYEQYF. As DNA, the CDR3 is TGTGCCAGCAGCTTATATGCCAGTAACTACGAGCAGTACTTC.

As to this clonotype: The junction departs from the called germline gene at one end, perhaps through a read error. The genes are TRBV7-9 and TRBJ2-5; D not certain. The length of the CDR3 is 15 residues. Germline CDR1 is SEHNR and CDR2 is FQNEAQ (reference sequence). The CDR3: CASSSASTLSETRYF. The CDR3 DNA reads TGTGCCAGCAGCTCCGCCTCGACTCTTTCCGAGACCCGGTACTTC.

V is TRBV12-3 or TRBV12-4 and J is TRBJ2-5; 11 nucleotides align to TRBD2. The DNA end lines up better with TRBJ2-7; the J call may be wrong. The CDR3 loop spans 16 amino acids. CDR3 loop: CASGPELAGARYEQYF. CDR3 bases: TGTGCCAGCGGCCCTGAACTAGCGGGAGCAAGGTACGAGCAGTACTTC.

The V gene is TRBV20-1, the J gene TRBJ1-1; unclear D gene. The CDR3 contains 16 residues. Between the trimmed V and J ends, which lost 2 bases and 1 base, there was a span of 17 bases. Per germline, CDR1 DFQATT and CDR2 SNEGSKA (reference sequence). The CDR3 DNA sequence: TGCAGTGCTAGATACTCGGGCGCGAGGCCGAACACTGAAGCTTTCTTT. Translating it yields CSARYSGARPNTEAFF.

V usage is TRBV24-1 and J usage is TRBJ2-5, with D uncertain. CDR1 and CDR2 from the germline V gene are KGHDR and SFDVKD. With 9 bases removed from V and 2 bases from J, the gap between germline ends came to 9 bases. CDR3 length equals 12 residues. CDR3 amino acids: CATAASQETQYF. The CDR3 DNA follows: TGTGCCACCGCTGCATCACAAGAGACCCAGTACTTC.

The chain is built from TRBV15 and TRBJ2-4; D not resolved. The germline V gene encodes CDR1 LNHNV and CDR2 YYDKDF (reference sequence). This CDR3 spans 17 amino acids. V lost 0 bases, J lost 0 bases, and 12 bases lay in between. CDR3 protein: CATSRDHYPVAKNIQYF. In DNA, the CDR3 is TGTGCCACCAGCAGAGATCATTATCCTGTAGCCAAAAACATTCAGTACTTC.

The CDR3 sequence: CASAIARGNEQFF. The CDR3 coding sequence is TGTGCCAGCGCAATCGCCCGGGGCAATGAGCAGTTCTTC. The chain joins TRBV27 to TRBJ2-5; D might be TRBD2 (5 bases). The DNA matches TRBJ2-1 better at its end, which makes the J call doubtful. The germline V gene encodes CDR1 MNHEY and CDR2 SMNVEV (reference sequence). The CDR3 extends over 13 amino acids.